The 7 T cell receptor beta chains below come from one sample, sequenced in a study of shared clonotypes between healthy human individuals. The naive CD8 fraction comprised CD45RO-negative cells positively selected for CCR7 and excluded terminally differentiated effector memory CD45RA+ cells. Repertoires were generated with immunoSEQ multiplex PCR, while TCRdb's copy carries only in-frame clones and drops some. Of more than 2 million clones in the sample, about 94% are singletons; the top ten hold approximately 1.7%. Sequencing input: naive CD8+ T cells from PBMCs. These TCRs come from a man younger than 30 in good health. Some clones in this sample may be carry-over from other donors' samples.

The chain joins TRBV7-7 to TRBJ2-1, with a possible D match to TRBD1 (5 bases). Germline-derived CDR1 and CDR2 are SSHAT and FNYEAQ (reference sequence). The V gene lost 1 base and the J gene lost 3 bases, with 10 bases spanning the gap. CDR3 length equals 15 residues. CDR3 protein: CASSLGRAHYNEQFF. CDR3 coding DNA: TGTGCCAGCAGCTTAGGCAGGGCGCACTACAATGAGCAGTTCTTC.

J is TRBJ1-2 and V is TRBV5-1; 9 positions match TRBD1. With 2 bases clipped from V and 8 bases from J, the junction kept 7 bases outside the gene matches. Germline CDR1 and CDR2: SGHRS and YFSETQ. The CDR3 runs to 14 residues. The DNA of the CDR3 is TGCGCCAGCAGCTTAGAAACAGGGGGCAACGGCTACACCTTC. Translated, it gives CASSLETGGNGYTF.

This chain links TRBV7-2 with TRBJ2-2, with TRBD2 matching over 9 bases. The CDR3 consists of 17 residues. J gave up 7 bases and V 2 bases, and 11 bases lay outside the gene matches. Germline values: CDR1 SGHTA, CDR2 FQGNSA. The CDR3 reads CASSLWPLAGVYGELFF. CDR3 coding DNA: TGTGCCAGCAGCTTATGGCCACTAGCGGGCGTCTACGGGGAGCTGTTTTTT. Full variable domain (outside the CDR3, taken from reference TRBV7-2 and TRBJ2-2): GAGVSQSPSNKVTEKGKDVELRCDPISGHTALYWYRQSLGQGLEFLIYFQGNSAPDKSGLPSDRFSAERTGGSVSTLTIQRTQQEDSAVYLCASSLWPLAGVYGELFFGEGSRLTVL.

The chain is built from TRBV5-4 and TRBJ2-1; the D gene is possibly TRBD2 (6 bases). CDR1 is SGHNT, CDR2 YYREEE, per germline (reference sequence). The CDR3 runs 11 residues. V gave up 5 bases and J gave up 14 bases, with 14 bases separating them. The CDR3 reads CASSGDFGKFF. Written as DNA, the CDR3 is TGTGCCAGCAGTGGGGACTTCGGAAAGTTCTTC.

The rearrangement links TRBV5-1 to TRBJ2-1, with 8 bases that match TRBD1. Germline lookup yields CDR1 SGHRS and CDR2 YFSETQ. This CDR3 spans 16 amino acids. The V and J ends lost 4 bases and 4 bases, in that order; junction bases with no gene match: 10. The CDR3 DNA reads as TGCGCCAGCAGCCAAATCGGACAGGGCGAATACAATGAGCAGTTCTTC. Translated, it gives CASSQIGQGEYNEQFF.

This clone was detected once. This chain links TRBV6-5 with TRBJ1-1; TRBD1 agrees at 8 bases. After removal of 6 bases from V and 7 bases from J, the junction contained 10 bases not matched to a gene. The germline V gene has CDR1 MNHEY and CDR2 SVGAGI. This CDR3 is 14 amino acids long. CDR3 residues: CASSPNDRGFEAFF. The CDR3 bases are TGTGCCAGCAGCCCCAACGACAGGGGATTTGAAGCTTTCTTT.

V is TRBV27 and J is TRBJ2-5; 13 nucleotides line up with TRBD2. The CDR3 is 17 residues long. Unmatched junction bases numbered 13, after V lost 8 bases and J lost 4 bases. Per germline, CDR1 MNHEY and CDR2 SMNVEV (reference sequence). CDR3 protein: CASLAKGLAGKAETQYF. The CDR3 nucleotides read TGTGCCAGCCTGGCAAAGGGACTAGCGGGGAAGGCAGAGACCCAGTACTTC.